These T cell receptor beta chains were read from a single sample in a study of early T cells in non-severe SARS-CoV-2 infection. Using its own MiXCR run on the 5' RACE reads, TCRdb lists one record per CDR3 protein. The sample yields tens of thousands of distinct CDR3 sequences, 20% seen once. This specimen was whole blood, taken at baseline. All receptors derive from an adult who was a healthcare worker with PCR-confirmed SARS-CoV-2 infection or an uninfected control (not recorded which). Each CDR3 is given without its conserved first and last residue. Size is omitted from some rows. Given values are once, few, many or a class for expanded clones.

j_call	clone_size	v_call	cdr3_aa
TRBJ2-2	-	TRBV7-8	ASSFDMNTGELF
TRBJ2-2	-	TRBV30	AWSPGLNTGELF
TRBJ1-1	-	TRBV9	ASSTWGPGGFSEAF
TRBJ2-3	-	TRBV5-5	ASTFNADTQY
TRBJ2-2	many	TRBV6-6	ASSNGQGIANTGELF
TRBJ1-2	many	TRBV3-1	ASSLREGARGYT
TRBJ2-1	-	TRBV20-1	SASGGTSGHNEQF
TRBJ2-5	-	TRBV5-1	ASSKLAGVQETQY
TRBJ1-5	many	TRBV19	ASSTTGGQPQH
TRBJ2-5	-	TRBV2	ASREAAAETQY
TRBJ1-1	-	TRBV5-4	ASSRDNSGEAF
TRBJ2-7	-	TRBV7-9	ASEDRTGPGEQY
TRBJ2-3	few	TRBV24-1	ALRGSVGTDTQY
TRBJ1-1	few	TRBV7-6	ASSPGGVVTEAF
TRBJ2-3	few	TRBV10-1	ASSEFRGLDTQY
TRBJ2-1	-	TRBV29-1	SAVIDREQF
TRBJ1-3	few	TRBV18	ASSPRKSSGNTIY
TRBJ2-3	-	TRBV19	ASSTTGADTQY
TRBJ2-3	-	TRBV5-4	ASSLAGQAGTDTQY
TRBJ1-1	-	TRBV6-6	ASNRGDTEAF
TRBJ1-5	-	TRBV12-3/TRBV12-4	ASSYYRGSNQPQH
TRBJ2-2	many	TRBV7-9	ASSPLSSTGELF
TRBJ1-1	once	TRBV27	ASSFLSNTEAF
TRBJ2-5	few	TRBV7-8	ASSQRRAGGQETQY
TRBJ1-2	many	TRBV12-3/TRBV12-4	ASSLKLNYGYT
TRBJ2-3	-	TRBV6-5	ASSQAGGSTDTQY
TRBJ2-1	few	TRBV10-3	AISESQAGSVNLF
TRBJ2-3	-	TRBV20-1	SARGLRGAGDTQY
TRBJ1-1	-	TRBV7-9	ASSLGAGYPNTEAF
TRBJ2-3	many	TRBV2	ASTWQGTDTQY
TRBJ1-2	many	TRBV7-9	ASSEVGYGYT
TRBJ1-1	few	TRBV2	ASSFQGPNTEAF
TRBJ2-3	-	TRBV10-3	ALSRQGASTDTQY
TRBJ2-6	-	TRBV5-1	ASSRLSGANVLT
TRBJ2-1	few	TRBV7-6	ASSLQRYNEQF
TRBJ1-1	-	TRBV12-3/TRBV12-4	ASSNLDRLTEAF
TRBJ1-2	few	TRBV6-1	ASSLEGRATNYGYT
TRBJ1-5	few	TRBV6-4	AQARDNQPQH
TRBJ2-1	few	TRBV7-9	ASSFINEQF